Listed below are T cell receptor beta chains from one sample, sequenced in a study of graft-versus-host responses after intestinal transplantation. For these TCRs, the target antigens are not known. Produced via immunoSEQ multiplex PCR; TCRdb's table is partial and in-frame only. Found here are about 96,000 clones, 80% to 95% of them singletons; the top ten hold around 0.17%. The sequencing here drew on unstimulated CD4+ T cells sorted from spleen or lymph node cells, taken before intestinal transplant. These receptors came from a human donor who received an intestinal transplant. CDR3s include the opening cysteine and the closing phenylalanine or tryptophan. D genes are given only for firm matches. Clone size, where shown, is once, few, many, or a class for clones that have expanded.

NA,NA,TRBV5-6,TRBJ2-6,TGTGCCAGCAGCTTGCTGGGGCCCTCTGGGGCCAACGTCCTGACTTTC,CASSLLGPSGANVLTF
NA,NA,TRBV19,TRBJ1-3,TGTGCCAGTATTGGGAGGGATGCAGGAAACACCATATATTTT,CASIGRDAGNTIYF
NA,NA,TRBV5-6,TRBJ2-7,TGTGCCAGCAGCTTGTATGGGGCAGCGACAAACTACGAGCAGTACTTC,CASSLYGAATNYEQYF
NA,TRBD1,TRBV2,TRBJ2-7,TGTGCCAGCACTCCGGACAGGTTCTCCTACGAGCAGTACTTC,CASTPDRFSYEQYF
NA,TRBD2,TRBV29-1,TRBJ2-7,TGCAGCGTTGAAGATCATCGTCGTAGCGGGAGGTCGGGTTACGAGCAGTACTTC,CSVEDHRRSGRSGYEQYF
NA,TRBD2,TRBV6-5,TRBJ2-1,TGTGCCAGCAGATCGGGACTAGCGGCAGTAGAGCAGTTCTTC,CASRSGLAAVEQFF
NA,TRBD2,TRBV11-2,TRBJ2-7,TGTGCCAGCAGCTTAGTCTCTAGCGGCCCCTACGAGCAGTACTTC,CASSLVSSGPYEQYF
NA,NA,TRBV7-9,TRBJ2-7,TGTGCCAGCAGCTTAGTGCAGCGCACCTACGAGCAGTACTTC,CASSLVQRTYEQYF
NA,NA,TRBV19,TRBJ1-2,TGTGCCAGTAGTATGCAGGGTAGCTTGTACTATGGCTACACCTTC,CASSMQGSLYYGYTF
NA,TRBD2,TRBV4-2,TRBJ2-7,TGTGCCAGCAGCCAAGGTGCGAGCGGGAGAATCGAGCAGTACTTC,CASSQGASGRIEQYF
NA,NA,TRBV19,TRBJ2-1,TGTGCCAGTAGATTTCGAGGCGGGGGCACCTACAATGAGCAGTTCTTC,CASRFRGGGTYNEQFF
NA,NA,TRBV6-5,TRBJ1-1,TGTGCCAGCAAAATCCAGGCGTCCACTGAAGCTTTCTTT,CASKIQASTEAFF
NA,TRBD1,TRBV7-8,TRBJ2-7,TGTGCCAGCAGCTTATCGACAGGGAGCTCCTACGAGCAGTACTTC,CASSLSTGSSYEQYF
NA,NA,TRBV6-4,TRBJ2-2,TGTGCCAGCAGTGTACGTGGGGGGGCCTCCGGGGAGCTGTTTTTT,CASSVRGGASGELFF
NA,NA,TRBV30,TRBJ1-6,TGTGCCTGGAGTGTAACCGGGTCCTCCAATTCACCCCTCCACTTT,CAWSVTGSSNSPLHF
NA,TRBD2,TRBV4-2,TRBJ2-7,TGTGCCAGCAGCCCGGGACTAGCGGACTACGAGCAGTACTTC,CASSPGLADYEQYF
NA,NA,TRBV28,TRBJ2-1,TGTGCCAGCAGTTTACCCCTCTCCCCCAATGAGCAGTTCTTC,CASSLPLSPNEQFF
NA,NA,TRBV5-1,TRBJ2-5,TGCGCCAGCAGATTACAGGGTCAAGAGACCCAGTACTTC,CASRLQGQETQYF
NA,NA,TRBV27,TRBJ1-1,TGTGCCAGCAGTTTAGATCCAGGGAACACTGAAGCTTTCTTT,CASSLDPGNTEAFF
NA,TRBD1,TRBV28,TRBJ1-2,TGTGCCAGCAGTTTTGGCAGGGGGCAGGGTGGCTACACCTTC,CASSFGRGQGGYTF
NA,TRBD2,TRBV29-1,TRBJ2-1,TGCAGCGTTGAAGGCCTAGCGGGAGGTCCCTCCTACAATGAGCAGTTCTTC,CSVEGLAGGPSYNEQFF
once,TRBD2,TRBV19,TRBJ2-5,TGTGCCAGTAGTATAGATTCTCGGACTAGCGGGAGGTTAGAGACCCAGTACTTC,CASSIDSRTSGRLETQYF
NA,NA,TRBV6-6,TRBJ1-5,TGTGCCAGCAGTTCCCCGACGGGGTTTAGGAATCAGCCCCAGCATTTT,CASSSPTGFRNQPQHF
NA,NA,TRBV18,TRBJ2-1,TGTGCCAGCTCACCACTAAGCAGGGACAATGAGCAGTTCTTC,CASSPLSRDNEQFF
NA,NA,TRBV7-6,TRBJ1-3,TGTGCCAGCAGCCGTGACAGGGGAAACACCATATATTTT,CASSRDRGNTIYF
NA,NA,TRBV6-9,TRBJ1-5,TGTGCCAGCAGTTATGAGCCAGGGTGGAATCAGCCCCAGCATTTT,CASSYEPGWNQPQHF
NA,NA,TRBV6-5,TRBJ2-5,TGTGCCAGCAGTCTCCGGAGATTCCAAGAGACCCAGTACTTC,CASSLRRFQETQYF
NA,TRBD1,TRBV28,TRBJ2-5,TGTGCCAGCAGCCCGGCTCCGGGACAGGGGAAAGAGACCCAGTACTTC,CASSPAPGQGKETQYF
NA,NA,TRBV5-1,TRBJ2-2,TGCGCCAGCAGCTCCAGTGTCTCAACGAACACCGGGGAGCTGTTTTTT,CASSSSVSTNTGELFF
NA,TRBD1,TRBV5-1,TRBJ1-1,TGCGCCAGCAGCTTGGTAAGGGGGACAGTGAACACTGAAGCTTTCTTT,CASSLVRGTVNTEAFF
NA,TRBD1,TRBV5-1,TRBJ2-3,TGCGCCAGCAGCTTGGCCGGGACAGGAAACACAGATACGCAGTATTTT,CASSLAGTGNTDTQYF
NA,TRBD1,TRBV6-1,TRBJ1-4,TGTGCCAGCAGTGAAACAGGGGCGACTAATGAAAAACTGTTTTTT,CASSETGATNEKLFF
NA,TRBD2,TRBV2,TRBJ2-1,TGTGCCAGCAGACCTCCGGGGGGTCCAAGGGGTGAGCAGTTCTTC,CASRPPGGPRGEQFF
NA,TRBD1,TRBV5-1,TRBJ1-4,TGCGCCAGCAGCTTGGGGGACAGGGGTGAAAAACTGTTTTTT,CASSLGDRGEKLFF
NA,NA,TRBV7-2,TRBJ1-4,TGTGCCAGCAGCTTAACAGGGATTAATGAAAAACTGTTTTTT,CASSLTGINEKLFF
NA,TRBD1,TRBV2,TRBJ1-6,TGTGCCAGCAGGGCACAGGGGGCAAGAAATTCACCCCTCCACTTT,CASRAQGARNSPLHF
NA,NA,TRBV11-3,TRBJ1-2,TGTGCCAGCTCTAAGGTCGGGTATGGCTACACCTTC,CASSKVGYGYTF
NA,TRBD2,TRBV25-1,TRBJ2-1,TGTGCCAGCAGTGAATCTAGCGGGGGGGATTACAATGAGCAGTTCTTC,CASSESSGGDYNEQFF
NA,TRBD2,TRBV30,TRBJ2-1,TGTGCCTGGAGTGTCGGGGGGACCCACAATGAGCAGTTCTTC,CAWSVGGTHNEQFF
NA,NA,TRBV29-1,TRBJ2-7,TGCAGCGTTGTCAGGGCTCTCCCCTACGAGCAGTACTTC,CSVVRALPYEQYF
NA,NA,TRBV6-5,TRBJ1-2,TGTGCCAGCAGTTCTGACTATGGCTACACCTTC,CASSSDYGYTF
once,TRBD2,TRBV28,TRBJ2-7,TGTGCCAGCAGTCCCCGCTCTAGCGGGAGTACCTACGAGCAGTACTTC,CASSPRSSGSTYEQYF
NA,TRBD1,TRBV9,TRBJ1-1,TGTGCCAGCAGCGTAGTTCCAGGGGGGAACACTGAAGCTTTCTTT,CASSVVPGGNTEAFF
NA,TRBD1,TRBV2,TRBJ2-5,TGTGCCAGCAGTGAGGGACAGGGTCCTGAGACCCAGTACTTC,CASSEGQGPETQYF
NA,NA,TRBV6-5,TRBJ2-3,TGTGCCAGCAGTTACGTCTGGAGCGGGACAGATACGCAGTATTTT,CASSYVWSGTDTQYF
NA,TRBD1,TRBV7-9,TRBJ2-7,TGTGCCAGCAGCCCCCGGGACAGGGCCTACGAGCAGTACTTC,CASSPRDRAYEQYF
NA,NA,TRBV7-2,TRBJ2-7,TGTGCCAGCAGCTCGAGACAGTTTGCTTTGTCTTTCGAGCAGTACTTC,CASSSRQFALSFEQYF
NA,TRBD2,TRBV4-2,TRBJ2-7,TGTGCCAGCAGCCAAGAGGTGGGTACTAGCGGGGGATTCTACGAGCAGTACTTC,CASSQEVGTSGGFYEQYF